Each of the 25 T cell receptor beta chains below was sequenced from the same sample in a study of identical twins. TCRdb re-called the 5' RACE reads through MiXCR, storing one row per CDR3 protein. The sample records roughly 1.6 million distinct CDR3 sequences, under 35% being singletons. The sequenced sample was cord blood. These receptors came from a newborn girl in good health.

CDR3 residues: CSVQPLAGTYNEQFF. Written as DNA, the CDR3 is TGCAGCGTTCAACCCCTAGCGGGGACTTACAATGAGCAGTTCTTC. The chain recombines TRBV29-1 with TRBJ2-1; 9 positions agree with TRBD2. The CDR3 consists of 15 residues. V was pared by 5 bases and J by 4 bases, with 9 bases of the junction left unmatched. The germline CDR1 and CDR2 sequences are SQVTM and ANQGSEA.

The chain uses TRBV12-3 or TRBV12-4 and TRBJ1-1; D remains ambiguous. CDR3 length: 14 residues. V lost 5 bases and J 4 bases, leaving 14 bases between the germline ends. The CDR3 region is CASSLRLTFTEAFF. CDR3 nucleotides: TGTGCCAGCAGTCTCAGGTTAACCTTCACTGAAGCTTTCTTT.

This clonotype was seen a handful of times. The CDR3 DNA is TGCGCCAGCAGTCCGGTTGATGTCGCTAATTCACCCCTCCACTTT. Translating it yields CASSPVDVANSPLHF. The genes are TRBV5-1 and TRBJ1-6; no firm D call. V gave up 5 bases and J gave up 6 bases, with 15 bases separating them. From germline, CDR1 is SGHRS and CDR2 YFSETQ. There are 15 residues in the CDR3.

This clonotype has only a few counts. The chain carries TRBV6-6 and TRBJ1-2; no clear D. The CDR3 runs 15 residues. Germline lookup yields CDR1 MNHNY and CDR2 SVGAGI (reference sequence). Trimming removed 3 bases from V and 5 bases from J, with 16 bases in between. For the CDR3, the DNA is TGTGCCAGCAGTTATACGCAGGCCCTTGAGTATGGCTACACCTTC. Amino acid sequence: CASSYTQALEYGYTF.

This chain links TRBV6-2 or TRBV6-3 with TRBJ2-4; TRBD2 agrees at 7 bases. Unmatched junction bases numbered 12, after V lost 6 bases and J lost 1 base. The CDR3 totals 17 residues. CDR1 is MNHEY and CDR2 is SVGEGT in the germline V gene. CDR3 loop: CASSQTGRALAKNIQYF. The CDR3 DNA reads TGTGCCAGCAGCCAAACGGGGAGGGCCCTGGCCAAAAACATTCAGTACTTC.

This clonotype showed up just a few times. The J gene is TRBJ2-1, the V gene TRBV24-1; no firm D call. Germline CDR1 KGHDR, CDR2 SFDVKD. The CDR3 totals 14 residues. V was pared by 0 bases and J by 9 bases, with 11 bases between. The CDR3 protein is CATSDLGVAGEQFF. The CDR3 DNA reads as TGTGCCACCAGTGATTTGGGAGTAGCTGGTGAGCAGTTCTTC.

This clonotype was detected a few times. The chain employs TRBV11-2 and TRBJ2-4, with TRBD1 as a possible D gene (7 bases). The better agreement between TRBJ2-7 and the DNA end casts doubt on the J call. Germline assignment: CDR1 SGHAT and CDR2 FQNNGV. The CDR3 sequence is 15 residues long. CDR3 coding DNA: TGTGCCAGCAGCTTAAGGCCAGGGGGGTTGTACGAGCAGTACTTC. Its translation: CASSLRPGGLYEQYF.

The chain couples TRBV14 to TRBJ2-5; TRBD2 agrees at 8 bases. This CDR3 is built from 17 residues. Germline values: CDR1 SGHDN, CDR2 FVKESK. Trimming removed 1 base from V and 4 bases from J; junction bases left unmatched: 11. In DNA, the CDR3 is TGTGCCAGCAGCCAAGGAGCGGGGGTTCTTTTAGGAGAGACCCAGTACTTC. This sequence encodes CASSQGAGVLLGETQYF. Variable domain in full (rest from reference TRBV14 and TRBJ2-5): EAGVTQFPSHSVIEKGQTVTLRCDPISGHDNLYWYRRVMGKEIKFLLHFVKESKQDESGMPNNRFLAERTGGTYSTLKVQPAELEDSGVYFCASSQGAGVLLGETQYFGPGTRLLVL.

The chain joins TRBV6-1 to TRBJ2-5; TRBD1 matches at 9 bases. The J call may be mistaken, given a closer DNA end match to TRBJ2-7. The germline CDR1 and CDR2 sequences are MNHNS and SASEGT. This CDR3 comprises 14 residues. CDR3 sequence: CASVSGTGRDEQYF. In DNA form, the CDR3 reads TGTGCCAGCGTCTCTGGGACAGGGCGCGACGAGCAGTACTTC.

This clonotype was counted only a few times. The V and J genes are TRBV7-9 and TRBJ2-1; TRBD2 aligns across 11 bases. V was clipped by 2 bases and J by 9 bases; unmatched bases: 6. CDR3 length equals 15 residues. Germline V gives CDR1 SEHNR, CDR2 FQNEAQ (reference sequence). The CDR3 DNA follows: TGTGCCAGCAGCTTATGTAGCGGGGGGGCGTGTGAGCAGTTCTTC. It encodes CASSLCSGGACEQFF.

This rearrangement joins TRBV12-3 or TRBV12-4 to TRBJ1-1; D might be TRBD1 (5 bases). The CDR3 contains 14 residues. Trimming left V 5 bases short and J 4 bases short, with 14 bases between. The CDR3 here is CASSRVQGGTEAFF. The CDR3 nucleotides are TGTGCCAGCAGTCGTGTTCAGGGCGGCACTGAAGCTTTCTTT.

This chain connects TRBV20-1 to TRBJ2-3; tentatively, D is TRBD2 (6 bases). CDR3 length: 13 amino acids. The V end was cut by 2 bases, the J end by 3 bases, with 9 bases between. CDR1 is DFQATT, CDR2 SNEGSKA, per germline (reference sequence). Here the CDR3 DNA reads TGCAGTGCTAGACGTCGGGGGACAGATACGCAGTATTTT. Translating it yields CSARRRGTDTQYF.

As for this clonotype: A read error is possible here, since a much larger clone lies one base away. The chain employs TRBV27 and TRBJ2-4; a possible D gene is TRBD1 (5 bases). The J call may be in error: the DNA end matches TRBJ2-7 better. Germline V gives CDR1 MNHEY, CDR2 SMNVEV (reference sequence). This CDR3 spans 13 amino acids. CDR3 bases: TGTGCCAGCAGTTTCCACAGGTCCTACGAGCAGTACTTC. It translates to CASSFHRSYEQYF.

The sample holds many counts of this clonotype. The chain carries TRBV20-1 and TRBJ1-2, with TRBD1 matching over 9 bases. The CDR3 extends over 11 amino acids. From germline, CDR1 is DFQATT and CDR2 SNEGSKA (reference sequence). The CDR3 reads CSARDRDGYTF. Here the CDR3 DNA reads TGCAGCGCCCGGGACAGGGATGGCTACACCTTC.

The chain links TRBV20-1 to TRBJ2-7, with TRBD2 matching over 8 bases. Germline CDR1 is DFQATT and CDR2 is SNEGSKA (reference sequence). The ends lost 2 bases at V and 11 bases at J; junction bases unmatched: 17. The CDR3 length is 15 residues. In DNA form, the CDR3 reads TGCAGTGCTAGACCACCGGGACTAGTCTCACGGGGGGAGTACTTC. Amino acids: CSARPPGLVSRGEYF.

The chain employs TRBV10-3 and TRBJ2-1, with TRBD2 matching over 15 bases. After removal of 4 bases from V and 3 bases from J, the junction contained 4 bases not matched to a gene. Germline loops: CDR1 ENHRY, CDR2 SYGVKD. The CDR3 totals 17 residues. The DNA for the CDR3 is TGTGCCATCAGTGGGACTAGCGGGGGGGACCACTACAATGAGCAGTTCTTC. This gives the protein CAISGTSGGDHYNEQFF.

The chain is built from TRBV28 and TRBJ2-7, with D possibly TRBD2 on 6 matching bases. Germline V gene data show CDR1 as MDHEN and CDR2 as SYDVKM. V was trimmed by 7 bases and J by 5 bases, leaving 15 bases between them. The CDR3 extends over 13 amino acids. Here the CDR3 DNA reads TGTGCCAGCACCTTCACGGAGGGCCACGAGCAGTACTTC. Its protein is CASTFTEGHEQYF.

This chain uses TRBV13 with TRBJ1-2, with D possibly TRBD1 on 5 matching bases. Trimming cost V 0 bases and J 7 bases, with 12 bases left between them. Germline CDR1 and CDR2: PRHDT and FYEKMQ (reference sequence). The CDR3 extends over 14 amino acids. The CDR3 loop reads CASSLGRREGGYTF. In DNA, the CDR3 is TGTGCCAGCAGCTTAGGCCGCAGGGAGGGTGGCTACACCTTC.

The chain joins TRBV6-6 to TRBJ2-3; 10 bases match TRBD2. This CDR3 has 17 amino acids. With 7 bases clipped from V and 10 bases from J, the junction kept 20 bases outside the gene matches. Per the germline V gene, CDR1 is MNHNY and CDR2 is SVGAGI (reference sequence). In DNA form, the CDR3 reads TGTGCCAGCACCCCGGAGAGGCTAGCGGGAGTCTTGGATGCGCAGTATTTT. Amino acids: CASTPERLAGVLDAQYF.

The chain has TRBV5-1 and TRBJ2-3, with 10 nucleotides matching TRBD2. Trimming took 0 bases from V and 7 from J; bases not matched to a gene: 8. Germline CDR1 is SGHRS and CDR2 is YFSETQ. This CDR3 is built from 16 residues. CDR3 residues: CASSLVGAGGPHTQYF. CDR3 DNA sequence: TGCGCCAGCAGCTTGGTTGGAGCGGGAGGGCCTCATACGCAGTATTTT.

This chain connects TRBV9 to TRBJ2-3; TRBD2 agrees at 8 bases. The CDR3 spans 16 residues. The J segment lost 3 bases and the V segment lost 4 bases, leaving 10 bases of the junction unmatched. Germline-derived CDR1 and CDR2 are SGDLS and YYNGEE. The CDR3 nucleotides are TGTGCCAGCAGCTTCTCCGGGACTAGAGGGACAGATACGCAGTATTTT. Its protein product is CASSFSGTRGTDTQYF.

This clonotype was seen at least ten times. This chain joins TRBV10-3 and TRBJ2-7; D gene ambiguous. V was clipped by 2 bases and J by 4 bases, with 6 bases between them. The germline V gene has CDR1 ENHRY and CDR2 SYGVKD. The CDR3 totals 12 residues. The CDR3 DNA sequence: TGTGCCATCAGTGAGCCCTTATACGAGCAGTACTTC. Amino acid sequence: CAISEPLYEQYF.

The rearrangement uses TRBV4-2 and TRBJ2-3; the D gene is possibly TRBD2 (6 bases). Germline V CDR1 and CDR2: LGHNA, YNFKEQ. This CDR3 spans 13 amino acids. Trimming left V 3 bases short and J 4 bases short, with 8 bases between. CDR3 residues: CASSQSSADTQYF. The CDR3 region has the DNA TGTGCCAGCAGCCAGTCTAGCGCAGATACGCAGTATTTT.

This chain uses TRBV12-3 or TRBV12-4 with TRBJ2-1; TRBD2 agrees at 7 bases. The CDR3 has 12 residues. Trimming removed 8 bases from V and 8 bases from J; junction bases left unmatched: 6. The CDR3 DNA reads TGTGCCAGCGGTACTAGCGAAGATGAGCAGTTCTTC. Protein: CASGTSEDEQFF.

Turning to this clonotype: A much larger clone lies one base from this, so it may be a read error. This chain joins TRBV9 and TRBJ2-5; 14 positions match TRBD2. V lost 4 bases and J lost 1; bases outside the gene matches: 3. This CDR3 is built from 16 residues. Germline V lookup: CDR1 SGDLS, CDR2 YYNGEE. In nucleotides, the CDR3 is TGTGCCAGCAGCCCAGGGACTAGCGGGGGCCAAGAGACCCAGTACTTC. Encoded protein: CASSPGTSGGQETQYF. Looking up the rest from reference TRBV9 and TRBJ2-5 gives the full variable domain: DSGVTQTPKHLITATGQRVTLRCSPRSGDLSVYWYQQSLDQGLQFLIQYYNGEERAKGNILERFSAQQFPDLHSELNLSSLELGDSALYFCASSPGTSGGQETQYFGPGTRLLVL.